The 5 T cell receptor beta chains below come from one sample, sequenced in a study of T cells in Graves' hyperthyroidism and ophthalmopathy. Amplification yielded TCR beta CDR3 regions, with RNA transcripts as the source. The HTBI primer set served for first-round RT-PCR of the TCR CDR3. Via MiXCR, TCRdb re-called the multiplex PCR reads, giving one row per CDR3 protein. The table shows roughly 500,000 distinct CDR3 sequences, with over 35% occurring only once. The sample consisted of peripheral blood or thyroid tissue (not recorded which). The receptors derive from an adult woman with Graves' disease, either hyperthyroidism or ophthalmopathy (not recorded which).

This clonotype has a count of ten or more. The chain links TRBV7-9 to TRBJ2-5; no definite D call. CDR1 is SEHNR and CDR2 is FQNEAQ in the germline V gene (reference sequence). V shed 5 bases and J shed 5 bases, with 18 bases lying between them. This CDR3 region has 15 residues. The CDR3: CASSRPGPLPETQYF. CDR3 sequence (DNA): TGTGCCAGCAGCAGACCGGGCCCCCTCCCGGAGACCCAGTACTTC. The full variable domain, in which reference TRBV7-9 and TRBJ2-5 provide the parts outside the CDR3, is DTGVSQNPRHKITKRGQNVTFRCDPISEHNRLYWYRQTLGQGPEFLTYFQNEAQLEKSRLLSDRFSAERPKGSFSTLEIQRTEQGDSAMYLCASSRPGPLPETQYFGPGTRLLVL.

Regarding this clonotype: This may be a read error, as it is one base from a much larger clone. V and J are TRBV10-3 and TRBJ1-2; the D is unclear. Per the germline V gene, CDR1 is ENHRY and CDR2 is SYGVKD. The CDR3 length is 13 residues. V lost 4 bases and J lost 6, with 12 bases in between. DNA of the CDR3: TGTGCCATCAGTGGAAAAAGGCCGCATGGCTACACCTTC. Encoded protein: CAISGKRPHGYTF.

This clonotype was counted many times. The chain uses TRBV7-9 and TRBJ1-1, with D maybe TRBD1 (5 bases). The CDR3 spans 11 residues. Germline CDR1 is SEHNR and CDR2 is FQNEAQ (reference sequence). Trimming shortened V by 4 bases and J by 5 bases, and 5 bases separated the two germline ends. The CDR3 protein is CASSSGTEAFF. CDR3 sequence (DNA): TGTGCCAGCAGCTCAGGGACTGAAGCTTTCTTT.

As for this clonotype: It may be a read error: a sequence one base away is much more abundant. The V gene is TRBV10-3, the J gene TRBJ1-5, with TRBD1 matching 9 bases. Per germline, CDR1 ENHRY and CDR2 SYGVKD. The CDR3 length is 14 residues. As DNA, the CDR3 is TGTGCCAGCAAGGACAGGGGAGACAATCAGCCCCGGCATTTT. The encoded protein is CASKDRGDNQPRHF.

This clonotype was detected many times. The rearrangement links TRBV11-2 to TRBJ2-6; D not resolved. Between the trimmed V and J ends, which lost 5 bases and 0 bases, there was a span of 8 bases. CDR3 length: 15 residues. Per germline, CDR1 SGHAT and CDR2 FQNNGV. CDR3 coding DNA: TGTGCCAGCAGCCCTGTCGGCTCTGGGGCCAACGTCCTGACTTTC. Translating gives CASSPVGSGANVLTF.